The next 16 T cell receptor beta chains were all read from a single sample in a study of blood T cell repertoires in COVID-19. Libraries were prepared by immunoSEQ multiplex PCR; TCRdb keeps only in-frame clonotypes and omits some of them. This sample carries 200,000 to 250,000 clones, roughly 80% of them seen once, and the ten largest clones take about 1.8%. Input material: PBMCs or T cells enriched from blood (not recorded which). The origin of the receptors is a man in his sixties who had recovered from COVID-19.

V usage is TRBV3-1 (or the pseudogene TRBV3-2) and J usage is TRBJ2-7; 9 bases line up with TRBD1. This CDR3 comprises 19 residues. Germline loops: CDR1 LGHDT, CDR2 YNNKEL (reference sequence). V dropped 0 bases and J dropped 2; count of bases not matched to a gene: 14. CDR3 sequence: CASSQDTPGWGTGTYEQYF. Written as DNA, the CDR3 is TGTGCCAGCAGCCAAGATACACCGGGTTGGGGGACAGGGACCTACGAGCAGTACTTC.

This clone was seen a handful of times. The chain is built from TRBV7-2 and TRBJ1-5; 8 bases are shared with TRBD1. Trimming cost V 6 bases and J 4 bases; bases outside gene matches: 8. This CDR3 spans 15 amino acids. Germline CDR1 SGHTA, CDR2 FQGNSA. The CDR3 region has the DNA TGTGCCAGCAGAGACGCGGGACAGGCTAATCAGCCCCAGCATTTT. Residues: CASRDAGQANQPQHF. Using reference TRBV7-2 and TRBJ1-5 for the parts outside the CDR3, the full variable domain is GAGVSQSPSNKVTEKGKDVELRCDPISGHTALYWYRQSLGQGLEFLIYFQGNSAPDKSGLPSDRFSAERTGGSVSTLTIQRTQQEDSAVYLCASRDAGQANQPQHFGDGTRLSIL.

This sequence joins TRBV19 and TRBJ1-2; D may be TRBD1 (6 bases). CDR1 is LNHDA, CDR2 SQIVND, per germline (reference sequence). CDR3 size: 14 residues. V lost 5 bases and J 4 bases, leaving 14 bases between the germline ends. The CDR3: CASSPRDMGYGYTF. The CDR3 coding sequence is TGTGCCAGTAGTCCTCGGGACATGGGCTATGGCTACACCTTC.

The V and J genes are TRBV19 and TRBJ1-2, with 9 bases matching TRBD1. The trim removed 5 bases at V and 3 bases at J, leaving 7 bases unmatched. The CDR3 is made up of 15 amino acids. CDR1 LNHDA and CDR2 SQIVND come from the germline V gene (reference sequence). The CDR3 nucleotides read TGTGCCAGTAGTCATCGGACAGGGGTGGACTATGGCTACACCTTC. Residues: CASSHRTGVDYGYTF.

The gene calls are TRBV30 and TRBJ2-7, with 9 bases matching TRBD2. V shed 6 bases, J shed 3 bases, and the junction held 9 bases outside the gene matches. The CDR3 runs 14 residues. The germline gives CDR1 GTSNPN, CDR2 SVGIG (reference sequence). The CDR3: CACLQGTSFYEQYF. CDR3 DNA: TGTGCCTGTCTCCAAGGGACTAGCTTCTACGAGCAGTACTTC.

This clone appeared a few times. The chain links TRBV2 to TRBJ1-1, with D hard to call. The germline gives CDR1 SNHLY, CDR2 FYNNEI. The CDR3 has 15 residues. Trimming pared 3 bases from V and 5 bases from J, leaving 16 bases between. CDR3 region: CASSDRGTPGTEAFF. The CDR3 DNA reads TGTGCCAGCAGTGATAGAGGCACCCCCGGGACTGAAGCTTTCTTT.

V is TRBV18 and J is TRBJ2-2, with 11 positions matching TRBD1. CDR3 length: 15 amino acids. CDR1 and CDR2 from the germline V gene are KGHSH and LQKENI. V was pared by 6 bases and J by 5 bases, with 5 bases of the junction left unmatched. The CDR3 sequence is CASSTGTGGTGELFF. The DNA for the CDR3 is TGTGCCAGCTCTACCGGGACAGGGGGAACCGGGGAGCTGTTTTTT.

The chain combines TRBV7-8 with TRBJ1-1; 11 bases fit TRBD1. V was clipped by 6 bases and J by 5 bases; unmatched bases: 5. CDR1 is SGHVS, CDR2 FQNEAQ, per germline. CDR3 length: 14 residues. CDR3 region: CASRKDRGLTEAFF. The CDR3, as DNA: TGTGCCAGCAGGAAGGACAGGGGGCTGACTGAAGCTTTCTTT.

CDR3 region: CASSPIDVLRDRVRNEQFF. DNA for the CDR3: TGTGCCAGCTCACCCATAGATGTACTCCGGGACAGGGTAAGGAATGAGCAGTTCTTC. This sequence joins TRBV18 and TRBJ2-1; 9 bases are a match to TRBD1. This CDR3 spans 19 amino acids. The V and J ends lost 3 bases and 7 bases, in that order; junction bases with no gene match: 19. Germline CDR1 is KGHSH and CDR2 is LQKENI.

CDR3 sequence (DNA): TGTGCCAGCAGCCAAGGACAGGGCGCTAACTATGGCTACACCTTC. It translates to CASSQGQGANYGYTF. The rearrangement uses TRBV7-8 and TRBJ1-2; 8 bases agree with TRBD1. Germline CDR1 is SGHVS and CDR2 is FQNEAQ. V was clipped by 5 bases and J by 0 bases; unmatched bases: 5. This CDR3 is built from 15 residues. The variable domain in full, completed from reference TRBV7-8 and TRBJ1-2, reads GAGVSQSPRYKVAKRGQDVALRCDPISGHVSLFWYQQALGQGPEFLTYFQNEAQLDKSGLPSDRFFAERPEGSVSTLKIQRTQQEDSAVYLCASSQGQGANYGYTFGSGTRLTVV.

The chain recombines TRBV5-6 with TRBJ1-5, with 7 bases matching TRBD1. Losses at the gene ends were 4 bases for V and 5 bases for J; bases not matched to a gene: 9. CDR3 length: 15 residues. Looked up from germline, CDR1 is SGHDT and CDR2 is YYEEEE. CDR3 loop: CASSVGQQGHQPQHF. The CDR3, as DNA: TGTGCCAGCAGCGTGGGACAGCAGGGGCATCAGCCCCAGCATTTT.

This sequence joins TRBV11-2 and TRBJ2-2; D possibly corresponds to TRBD2 (5 bases). The length of the CDR3 is 16 residues. The germline gives CDR1 SGHAT, CDR2 FQNNGV. The V end lost 2 bases, the J end lost 2 bases, and 12 bases lay between the germline ends. The CDR3 DNA reads TGTGCCAGCAGCTTAAATCCGGGGATCAACACCGGGGAGCTGTTTTTT. This gives the protein CASSLNPGINTGELFF.

V is TRBV30 and J is TRBJ2-7; 7 bases align to TRBD2. V lost 4 bases to trimming and J lost 10 bases; unmatched junction nucleotides: 13. This CDR3 spans 13 amino acids. From germline, CDR1 is GTSNPN and CDR2 SVGIG (reference sequence). The CDR3 sequence: CAWKGQPGTNQYF. CDR3 coding DNA: TGTGCCTGGAAAGGGCAGCCCGGGACTAACCAGTACTTC.

The gene calls are TRBV2 and TRBJ1-6; D is undetermined. The CDR3 sequence is 17 residues long. Germline V gene sequence: CDR1 SNHLY, CDR2 FYNNEI. V dropped 0 bases and J dropped 2 bases, with 11 bases sitting between them. The CDR3 DNA is TGTGCCAGCAGTGAAGCTCAGGCGACACCCTATAATTCACCCCTCCACTTT. Translating it yields CASSEAQATPYNSPLHF.

The gene calls are TRBV6-6 and TRBJ2-2; 10 bases fit TRBD2. This CDR3 has 17 amino acids. V was pared by 5 bases and J by 7 bases, with 13 bases of the junction left unmatched. Germline V gives CDR1 MNHNY, CDR2 SVGAGI (reference sequence). The CDR3 sequence is CASSPSLAGDHRGELFF. CDR3 sequence (DNA): TGTGCCAGCAGTCCATCTCTAGCGGGGGACCATCGCGGGGAGCTGTTTTTT.

V and J are TRBV9 and TRBJ1-1, with 8 bases that match TRBD1. Germline V CDR1 and CDR2: SGDLS, YYNGEE. The CDR3 length is 15 residues. With V trimmed by 2 bases and J by 3 bases, 6 bases remained unmatched. The CDR3 protein is CASSVTATGDTEAFF. The CDR3 nucleotides are TGTGCCAGCAGCGTCACAGCGACAGGGGACACTGAAGCTTTCTTT. The full variable domain, its missing parts supplied by reference TRBV9 and TRBJ1-1, is DSGVTQTPKHLITATGQRVTLRCSPRSGDLSVYWYQQSLDQGLQFLIQYYNGEERAKGNILERFSAQQFPDLHSELNLSSLELGDSALYFCASSVTATGDTEAFFGQGTRLTVV.